The 19 T cell receptor beta chains below were found in one sample sequenced in a study of T cells in Graves' hyperthyroidism and ophthalmopathy. The TCR beta CDR3 regions underwent amplification using RNA transcripts as the source. The HTBI primer set drove a first-round RT-PCR of the TCR CDR3. Using its own MiXCR run on the multiplex PCR reads, TCRdb lists one record per CDR3 protein. The sample includes about 640,000 distinct CDR3 sequences, roughly 15% seen only once; the top ten take around 12%. Source material: blood. Source of these receptors: a woman in her fifties or sixties with Graves' ophthalmopathy.

The chain carries TRBV20-1 and TRBJ2-7; 9 nucleotides match TRBD1. This CDR3 is 14 amino acids long. CDR1 and CDR2 from the germline V gene are DFQATT and SNEGSKA (reference sequence). Trimming removed 3 bases from V and 4 bases from J; junction bases left unmatched: 7. The CDR3 coding sequence is TGCAGTGCTAGTAGGGACAGGGTAGCTTACGAGCAGTACTTC. Translated: CSASRDRVAYEQYF.

This clonotype was counted only a few times. This chain uses TRBV9 with TRBJ1-1; unclear D gene. Germline V CDR1 and CDR2: SGDLS, YYNGEE. Trimming shortened V by 0 bases and J by 1 base, and 7 bases separated the two germline ends. There are 14 residues in the CDR3. The CDR3 region has the DNA TGTGCCAGCAGCGTAGTGTCCCAGAACACTGAAGCTTTCTTT. This encodes CASSVVSQNTEAFF.

This clonotype occurred many times. The chain recombines TRBV6-1 with TRBJ2-7; D is ambiguous. From germline, CDR1 is MNHNS and CDR2 SASEGT. CDR3 length: 14 amino acids. The V end was cut by 6 bases, the J end by 3 bases, with 15 bases between. The CDR3 protein is CASRPLSSLYEQYF. The CDR3, as DNA: TGTGCCAGCAGACCGCTTAGCTCTCTCTACGAGCAGTACTTC.

At least ten counts were recorded for this clonotype. V usage is TRBV3-1 and J usage is TRBJ1-1, with D unresolved. The CDR3 totals 12 residues. Germline V lookup: CDR1 LGHDT, CDR2 YNNKEL (reference sequence). V lost 8 bases to trimming and J lost 1 base, with 8 bases between them. CDR3 sequence: CASDGENTEAFF. In nucleotides, the CDR3 is TGTGCCAGCGACGGAGAGAACACTGAAGCTTTCTTT.

This chain uses TRBV6-5 with TRBJ1-2; the D gene is possibly TRBD1 (6 bases). The germline CDR1 and CDR2 sequences are MNHEY and SVGAGI. V lost 4 bases and J lost 4, with 16 bases in between. This CDR3 is built from 15 residues. CDR3 nucleotide sequence: TGTGCCAGCAGTTTTACAACCGGACAGTCCTATGGCTACACCTTC. Its protein is CASSFTTGQSYGYTF.

This clonotype was counted at least ten times. The chain carries TRBV12-3 or TRBV12-4 and TRBJ2-1; 8 bases are a match to TRBD2. The CDR3 extends over 15 amino acids. With V trimmed by 7 bases and J by 0 bases, 5 bases remained unmatched. The CDR3 coding sequence is TGTGCCAGCACAGACCTAGCGGGCTCCTACAATGAGCAGTTCTTC. Protein product: CASTDLAGSYNEQFF.

This clonotype has a handful of counts. The V gene is TRBV24-1, the J gene TRBJ2-1; D is ambiguous. V lost 4 bases and J 7 bases, leaving 13 bases between the germline ends. The CDR3 length is 14 residues. Germline V gives CDR1 KGHDR, CDR2 SFDVKD. The CDR3 sequence: CATSDPVGWNEQFF. The CDR3 DNA reads TGTGCCACCAGTGACCCTGTGGGTTGGAATGAGCAGTTCTTC.

This clonotype was counted between two and nine times. The chain has TRBV7-2 and TRBJ2-7; weak D call: TRBD1 (6 bases). There are 14 residues in the CDR3. Per the germline V gene, CDR1 is SGHTA and CDR2 is FQGNSA. Trimming cost V 3 bases and J 4 bases, with 13 bases left between them. The CDR3 loop reads CASSFDRRSYEQYF. CDR3 bases: TGTGCCAGCAGCTTCGACAGGAGAAGTTACGAGCAGTACTTC.

This clonotype appeared a few times. The CDR3 DNA sequence: TGCAGCGTTGAAATGGGGAACACCGGGGAGCTGTTTTTT. Translated, it gives CSVEMGNTGELFF. This chain links TRBV29-1 with TRBJ2-2; unclear D gene. V was shortened by 2 bases and J by 1 base, with 5 bases between the two germline ends. The CDR3 length is 13 residues. Germline CDR1 reads SQVTM; CDR2 reads ANQGSEA.

For the CDR3, the DNA is TGTGCCAGCAGTTACTTAGCAGGCGGAGAGACCCAGTACTTC. Amino acid sequence: CASSYLAGGETQYF. This chain uses TRBV6-2 or TRBV6-3 with TRBJ2-5; D is unresolved. Germline CDR1 is MNHEY and CDR2 is SVGEGT. V lost 1 base to trimming and J lost 4 bases, with 10 bases between them. This CDR3 has 14 amino acids.

V usage is TRBV11-2 and J usage is TRBJ1-3, with D uncertain. Germline CDR1 is SGHAT and CDR2 is FQNNGV. The V and J ends lost 1 base and 4 bases respectively, with 8 bases between them. The CDR3 consists of 14 residues. The CDR3 coding sequence is TGTGCCAGCAGCTTAGCCCCGACGGGAAACACCATATATTTT. This translates into CASSLAPTGNTIYF.

The chain carries TRBV14 and TRBJ2-5; 11 bases fit TRBD2. This CDR3 comprises 15 residues. Unmatched junction bases numbered 5, after V lost 4 bases and J lost 4 bases. Germline-derived CDR1 and CDR2 are SGHDN and FVKESK. CDR3: CASSRPLAGGETQYF. For the CDR3, the DNA is TGTGCCAGCAGCCGTCCTCTAGCGGGAGGAGAGACCCAGTACTTC.

This sequence joins TRBV19 and TRBJ2-3, with 11 bases that match TRBD2. J was trimmed by 3 bases and V by 5 bases; bases with no gene match: 4. Looked up from germline, CDR1 is LNHDA and CDR2 is SQIVND (reference sequence). The length of the CDR3 is 15 residues. Written as DNA, the CDR3 is TGTGCCAGTAGTCTGGGACTAGCGGTAACAGATACGCAGTATTTT. This translates into CASSLGLAVTDTQYF.

This clonotype was found many times. The chain couples TRBV7-2 to TRBJ2-1; 15 positions match TRBD2. The CDR3 extends over 20 amino acids. CDR1 is SGHTA, CDR2 FQGNSA, per germline. J lost 4 bases, V lost 0 bases, and 10 bases had no gene match. CDR3 bases: TGTGCCAGCAGCTTAGCGTTGGGACTAGCGGGAGGCACCAGGTACAATGAGCAGTTCTTC. It codes for CASSLALGLAGGTRYNEQFF.

This clonotype was observed many times. The chain employs TRBV20-1 and TRBJ2-5, with D tentatively TRBD2 (6 bases). Looked up from germline, CDR1 is DFQATT and CDR2 is SNEGSKA (reference sequence). The CDR3 has 14 amino acids. V gave up 6 bases and J gave up 3 bases, with 17 bases separating them. For the CDR3, the DNA is TGCAGTGCCTCTGGGCAGGGAGGTGAAGAGACCCAGTACTTC. Its translation is CSASGQGGEETQYF.

This clonotype occurred many times. The rearrangement joins TRBV5-4 to TRBJ2-1; 14 positions match TRBD2. Looked up from germline, CDR1 is SGHNT and CDR2 is YYREEE (reference sequence). The CDR3 totals 18 residues. V trimming: 4 bases; J trimming: 3 bases; junction bases outside the gene matches: 9. The CDR3, as DNA: TGTGCCAGCAGCCATGGGACTAGCGGGAGTCCGCTCTACAATGAGCAGTTCTTC. It yields the protein CASSHGTSGSPLYNEQFF.

This clonotype was picked up many times. J is TRBJ2-7 and V is TRBV28; D uncertain. The CDR3 is 15 amino acids. V lost 3 bases to trimming and J lost 3 bases, with 15 bases between them. Germline CDR1 and CDR2: MDHEN and SYDVKM. The CDR3 bases are TGTGCCAGCAGTTTGGAGTTTAGCCCTCTCTACGAGCAGTACTTC. It encodes CASSLEFSPLYEQYF.

The chain has TRBV4-2 and TRBJ2-2, with a weak D call TRBD2 (6 bases). The CDR3 has 15 residues. The V gene lost 1 base and the J gene lost 4 bases, with 10 bases spanning the gap. Germline CDR1 LGHNA, CDR2 YNFKEQ. In DNA, the CDR3 is TGTGCCAGCAGCCAAGGCGGGACCCCCACCGGGGAGCTGTTTTTT. Residues: CASSQGGTPTGELFF.

A few counts support this clonotype. The chain carries TRBV9 and TRBJ2-7; maybe TRBD2 (6 bases). Per germline, CDR1 SGDLS and CDR2 YYNGEE. Trimming took off 3 bases at V and 3 bases at J, with 13 bases between the two ends. The CDR3 loop spans 14 amino acids. The CDR3 loop is CASSGGLGNYEQYF. The DNA of the CDR3 is TGTGCCAGCAGCGGGGGACTGGGAAACTACGAGCAGTACTTC.